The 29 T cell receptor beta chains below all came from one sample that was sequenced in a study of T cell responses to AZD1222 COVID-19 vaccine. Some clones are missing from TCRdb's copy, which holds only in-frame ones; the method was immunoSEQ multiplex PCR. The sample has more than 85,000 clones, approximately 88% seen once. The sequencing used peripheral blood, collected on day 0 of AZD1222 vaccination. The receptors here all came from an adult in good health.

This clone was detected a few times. The CDR3 DNA is TGCGCCAGCAGGTCCGCGGGCGGGAGTAGCTACGAGCAGTACTTC. It encodes CASRSAGGSSYEQYF. This chain uses TRBV5-1 with TRBJ2-7, with TRBD2 matching over 7 bases. Germline CDR1 SGHRS, CDR2 YFSETQ. V was clipped by 5 bases and J by 3 bases; unmatched bases: 11. The CDR3 is made up of 15 amino acids.

CDR3 residues: CASSFLRAGDSPLHF. CDR3 in DNA: TGTGCCAGCAGTTTCCTCCGGGCCGGGGATTCACCCCTCCACTTT. V and J are TRBV27 and TRBJ1-6; D is unclear. V dropped 3 bases and J dropped 8 bases, with 14 bases sitting between them. This CDR3 has 15 amino acids. CDR1 MNHEY and CDR2 SMNVEV come from the germline V gene (reference sequence).

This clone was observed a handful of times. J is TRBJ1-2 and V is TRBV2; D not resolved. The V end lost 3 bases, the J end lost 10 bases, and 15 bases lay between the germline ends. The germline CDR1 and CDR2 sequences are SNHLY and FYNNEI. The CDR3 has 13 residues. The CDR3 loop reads CASSENGFLDYTF. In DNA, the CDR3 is TGTGCCAGCAGTGAGAACGGATTCCTAGACTACACCTTC.

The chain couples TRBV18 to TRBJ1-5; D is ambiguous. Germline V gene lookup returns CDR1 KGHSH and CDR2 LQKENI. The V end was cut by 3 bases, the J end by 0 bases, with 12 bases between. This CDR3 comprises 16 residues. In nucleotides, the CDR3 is TGTGCCAGCTCACCGTCTGTCAGCAATAGCAATCAGCCCCAGCATTTT. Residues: CASSPSVSNSNQPQHF.

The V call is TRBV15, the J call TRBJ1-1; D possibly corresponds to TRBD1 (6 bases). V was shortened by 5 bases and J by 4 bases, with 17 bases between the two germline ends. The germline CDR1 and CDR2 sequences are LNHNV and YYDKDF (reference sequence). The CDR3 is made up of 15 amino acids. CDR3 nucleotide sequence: TGTGCCACCAGCTTGGCAGGGGCGCCTAGCACTGAAGCTTTCTTT. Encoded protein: CATSLAGAPSTEAFF.

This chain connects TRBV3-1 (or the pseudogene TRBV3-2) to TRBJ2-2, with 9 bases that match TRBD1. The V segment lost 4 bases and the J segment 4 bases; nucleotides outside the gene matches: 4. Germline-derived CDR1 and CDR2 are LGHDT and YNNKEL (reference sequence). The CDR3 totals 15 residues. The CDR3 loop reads CASSPKDRGTGELFF. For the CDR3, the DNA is TGTGCCAGCAGCCCGAAGGACAGGGGCACCGGGGAGCTGTTTTTT.

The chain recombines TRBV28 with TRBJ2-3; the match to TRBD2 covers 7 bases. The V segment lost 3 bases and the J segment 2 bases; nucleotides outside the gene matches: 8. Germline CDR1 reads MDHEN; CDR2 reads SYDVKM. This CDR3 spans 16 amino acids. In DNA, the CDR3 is TGTGCCAGCAGTTTGACTAGCTATAAAACCACAGATACGCAGTATTTT. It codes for CASSLTSYKTTDTQYF.

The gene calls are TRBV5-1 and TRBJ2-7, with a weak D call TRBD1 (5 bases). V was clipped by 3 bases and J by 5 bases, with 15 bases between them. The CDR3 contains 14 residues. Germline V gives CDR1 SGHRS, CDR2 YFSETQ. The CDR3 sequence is CASSSTGTLDEQYF. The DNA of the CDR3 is TGCGCCAGCAGCTCAACAGGAACTTTAGACGAGCAGTACTTC.

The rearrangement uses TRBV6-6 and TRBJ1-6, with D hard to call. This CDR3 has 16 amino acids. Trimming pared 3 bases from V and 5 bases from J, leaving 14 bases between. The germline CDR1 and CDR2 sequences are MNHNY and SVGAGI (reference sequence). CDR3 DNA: TGTGCCAGCAGTTATGGAAGTGGATACGATAATTCACCCCTCCACTTT. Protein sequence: CASSYGSGYDNSPLHF.

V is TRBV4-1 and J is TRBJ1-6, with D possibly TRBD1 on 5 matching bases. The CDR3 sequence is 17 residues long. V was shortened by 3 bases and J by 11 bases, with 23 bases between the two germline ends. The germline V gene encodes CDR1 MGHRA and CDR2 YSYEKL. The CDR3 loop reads CASSQEGRGSTLTPLHF. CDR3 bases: TGCGCCAGCAGCCAGGAAGGAAGGGGTTCGACATTGACACCCCTCCACTTT.

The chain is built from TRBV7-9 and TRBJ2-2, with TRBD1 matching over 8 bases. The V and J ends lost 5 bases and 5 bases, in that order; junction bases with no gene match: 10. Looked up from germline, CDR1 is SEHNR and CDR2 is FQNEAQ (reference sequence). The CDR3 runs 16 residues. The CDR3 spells CASSQSGTGRTGELFF. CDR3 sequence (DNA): TGTGCCAGCAGCCAATCCGGGACAGGTAGAACCGGGGAGCTGTTTTTT.

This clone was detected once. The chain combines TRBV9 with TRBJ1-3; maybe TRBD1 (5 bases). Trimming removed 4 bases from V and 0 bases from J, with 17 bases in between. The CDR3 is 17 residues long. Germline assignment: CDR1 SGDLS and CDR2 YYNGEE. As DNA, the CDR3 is TGTGCCAGCAGCTCCCGACGACAGAGCCTCTCTGGAAACACCATATATTTT. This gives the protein CASSSRRQSLSGNTIYF. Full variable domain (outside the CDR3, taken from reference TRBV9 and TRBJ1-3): DSGVTQTPKHLITATGQRVTLRCSPRSGDLSVYWYQQSLDQGLQFLIQYYNGEERAKGNILERFSAQQFPDLHSELNLSSLELGDSALYFCASSSRRQSLSGNTIYFGEGSWLTVV.

CDR3 protein: CASSPSRTLYEQYF. CDR3 in DNA: TGTGCCAGCTCACCATCCAGGACCCTATACGAGCAGTACTTC. The J gene is TRBJ2-7, the V gene TRBV18; D not certain. The CDR3 covers 14 residues. V lost 2 bases to trimming and J lost 4 bases, with 12 bases between them. Germline CDR1 and CDR2: KGHSH and LQKENI.

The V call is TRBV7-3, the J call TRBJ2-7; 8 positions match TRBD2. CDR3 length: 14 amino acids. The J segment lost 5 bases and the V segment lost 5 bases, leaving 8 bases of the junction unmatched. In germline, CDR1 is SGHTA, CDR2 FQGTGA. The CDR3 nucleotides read TGTGCCAGCAGCAGCATGGCGGGAGGCCACGAGCAGTACTTC. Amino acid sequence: CASSSMAGGHEQYF.

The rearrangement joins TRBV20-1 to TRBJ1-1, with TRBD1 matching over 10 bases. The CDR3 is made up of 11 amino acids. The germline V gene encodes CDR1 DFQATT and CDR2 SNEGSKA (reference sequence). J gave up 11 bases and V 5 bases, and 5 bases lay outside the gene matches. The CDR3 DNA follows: TGCAGTGCTGTCCGGGACAGGGGTGCTTTCTTT. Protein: CSAVRDRGAFF.

The CDR3 region has the DNA TGCGCCAGCAGCCAAGAAGATCTCTACGAGCAGTACTTC. This translates into CASSQEDLYEQYF. This chain joins TRBV4-1 and TRBJ2-7; D is unresolved. Germline CDR1 reads MGHRA; CDR2 reads YSYEKL. Trimming cost V 0 bases and J 3 bases, with 6 bases left between them. The CDR3 extends over 13 amino acids.

DNA of the CDR3: TGTGCCAGCAGCGAGGGACATCCCTCTGGAAACACCATATATTTT. This encodes CASSEGHPSGNTIYF. This chain joins TRBV5-4 and TRBJ1-3; maybe TRBD1 (6 bases). This CDR3 contains 15 residues. Looked up from germline, CDR1 is SGHNT and CDR2 is YYREEE (reference sequence). The V and J ends lost 4 bases and 0 bases respectively, with 11 bases between them.

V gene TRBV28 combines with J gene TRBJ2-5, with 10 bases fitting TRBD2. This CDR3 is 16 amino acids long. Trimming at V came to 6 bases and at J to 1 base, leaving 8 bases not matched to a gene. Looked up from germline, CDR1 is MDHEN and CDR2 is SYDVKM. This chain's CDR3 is CASSAIGLAVQETQYF. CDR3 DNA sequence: TGTGCCAGCAGCGCCATTGGACTAGCGGTCCAAGAGACCCAGTACTTC.

CDR3 region: CSVVQTGTGAAEAFF. The CDR3, as DNA: TGCAGCGTTGTCCAGACCGGGACAGGGGCAGCTGAAGCTTTCTTT. The rearrangement joins TRBV29-1 to TRBJ1-1, with TRBD1 matching 10 bases. The J segment lost 6 bases and the V segment lost 4 bases, leaving 11 bases of the junction unmatched. The CDR3 is 15 amino acids. The germline V gene encodes CDR1 SQVTM and CDR2 ANQGSEA.

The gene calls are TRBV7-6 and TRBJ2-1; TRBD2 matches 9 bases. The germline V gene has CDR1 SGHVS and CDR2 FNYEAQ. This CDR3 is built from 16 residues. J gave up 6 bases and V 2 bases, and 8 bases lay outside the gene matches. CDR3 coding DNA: TGTGCCAGCAGCTTACTCTTCCCTAGCGGGACCAATGAGCAGTTCTTC. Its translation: CASSLLFPSGTNEQFF.

The CDR3 here is CASSGRIGRSNQPQHF. The CDR3 bases are TGTGCCAGTAGTGGCCGTATTGGCAGGTCCAATCAGCCCCAGCATTTT. J is TRBJ1-5 and V is TRBV19, with D unclear. V dropped 5 bases and J dropped 3 bases, with 17 bases sitting between them. The length of the CDR3 is 16 residues. The germline gives CDR1 LNHDA, CDR2 SQIVND (reference sequence).

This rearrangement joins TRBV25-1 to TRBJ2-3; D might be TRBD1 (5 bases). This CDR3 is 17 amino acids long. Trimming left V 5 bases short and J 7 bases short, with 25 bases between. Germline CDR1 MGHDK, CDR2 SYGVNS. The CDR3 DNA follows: TGTGCCAGCAGTCCCCCCCCGGGTCGGTCGATGGGGCATACGCAGTATTTT. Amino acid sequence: CASSPPPGRSMGHTQYF.

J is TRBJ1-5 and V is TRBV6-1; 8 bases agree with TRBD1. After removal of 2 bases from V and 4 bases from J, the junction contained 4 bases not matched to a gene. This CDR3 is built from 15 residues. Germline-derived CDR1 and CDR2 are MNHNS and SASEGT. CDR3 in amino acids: CASSEWGQVNQPQHF. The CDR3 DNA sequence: TGTGCCAGCAGTGAATGGGGACAGGTTAATCAGCCCCAGCATTTT.

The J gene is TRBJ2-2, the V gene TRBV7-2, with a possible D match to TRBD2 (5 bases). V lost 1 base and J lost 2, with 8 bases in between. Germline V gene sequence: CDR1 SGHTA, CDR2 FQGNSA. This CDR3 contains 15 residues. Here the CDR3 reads CASSLGTLNTGELFF. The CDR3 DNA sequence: TGTGCCAGCAGCTTAGGGACTCTAAACACCGGGGAGCTGTTTTTT.

The DNA of the CDR3 is TGTGCCAGCAGCCAAGGAGGCGGGACAGGCCCCTATGGCTACACCTTC. It codes for CASSQGGGTGPYGYTF. The chain carries TRBV3-1 (or the pseudogene TRBV3-2) and TRBJ1-2; 8 bases are a match to TRBD1. Germline V CDR1 and CDR2: LGHDT, YNNKEL (reference sequence). This CDR3 spans 16 amino acids. Unmatched junction bases numbered 8, after V lost 1 base and J lost 4 bases.

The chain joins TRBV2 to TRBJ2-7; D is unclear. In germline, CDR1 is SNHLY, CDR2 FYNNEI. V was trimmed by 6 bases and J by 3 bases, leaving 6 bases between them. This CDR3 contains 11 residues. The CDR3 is CASSRNYEQYF. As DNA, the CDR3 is TGTGCCAGCAGCAGAAACTACGAGCAGTACTTC.

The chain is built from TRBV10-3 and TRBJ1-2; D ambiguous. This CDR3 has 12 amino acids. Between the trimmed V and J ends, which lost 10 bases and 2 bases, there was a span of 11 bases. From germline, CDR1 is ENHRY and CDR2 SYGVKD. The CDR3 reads CARSDGNYGYTF. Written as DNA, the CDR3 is TGTGCCAGGAGCGACGGGAACTATGGCTACACCTTC.

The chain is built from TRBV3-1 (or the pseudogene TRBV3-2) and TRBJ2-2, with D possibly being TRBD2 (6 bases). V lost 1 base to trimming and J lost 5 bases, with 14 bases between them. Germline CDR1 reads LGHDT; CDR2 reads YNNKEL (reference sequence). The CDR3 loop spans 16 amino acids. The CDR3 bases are TGTGCCAGCAGCCAAGGTGGTAGCGGAGTGACCGGGGAGCTGTTTTTT. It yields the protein CASSQGGSGVTGELFF.

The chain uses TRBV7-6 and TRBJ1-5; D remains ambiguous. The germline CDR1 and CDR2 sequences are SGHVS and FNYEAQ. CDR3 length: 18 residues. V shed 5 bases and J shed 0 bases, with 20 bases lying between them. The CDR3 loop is CASSLDGSIGYSNQPQHF. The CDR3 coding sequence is TGTGCCAGCAGCCTGGACGGATCGATCGGTTATAGCAATCAGCCCCAGCATTTT.